This T cell receptor (beta chain) originates from a study of sequential checkpoint blockade in melanoma. Study at large: TCRbeta immunosequencing was performed on DNA from around 91 pretreatment melanoma tumor samples. After nivolumab or ipilimumab alone, approximately 22 patients had week-13 rebiopsies. Findings of the study overall: Clinical benefit was about 30 times likelier when tumor T-cell fraction and clonality increased. Mutational load did not correlate with tumor T-cell fraction or clonality.

The CDR3 runs to 16 residues. Germline CDR1 is MNHGY and CDR2 is SAAAGT. With regard to this clone: The antigen is undetermined. At one boundary the junction diverges from the germline segment, which might be a read error.

The method was immunoSEQ multiplex PCR; TCRdb's version includes in-frame clones alone and lacks a portion of them. Of approximately 2,200 clones in the sample, 20% were seen once. Treatment described: randomized to nivolumab then ipilimumab (arm A) or the reverse (arm B). This specimen was tumor tissue (inferred from file names), taken from a patient given nivolumab and ipilimumab in sequence. The chain uses TRBV6-8 and TRBJ2-5, with 15 bases aligning to TRBD2. The sequence was obtained from a human donor with melanoma. In DNA, the CDR3 is TGTGCCATCAGTAGGACTAGCGGGGGGGCAGGGGAGACCCAGTACTTC. This sequence encodes CAISRTSGGAGETQYF.